The source of this T cell receptor (beta chain) is a study of Ad26.COV2.S vaccination and SARS-CoV-2 variants. Study details: The trial was COV1001 and the donor's arm was Ad26.COV2.S.

The germline V gene encodes CDR1 SGHAT and CDR2 FQNNGV. This CDR3 is built from 14 residues. V was clipped by 5 bases and J by 2 bases, with 7 bases between them. The treatment denotes: over 15 received Ad26.COV2.S at low or high dose, single or two shots; a few received placebo; per-sample allocation not given. Repertoires come from day 63 after the first vaccine or placebo injection. Sequencing was performed with immunoSEQ multiplex PCR; in TCRdb, only in-frame clones are kept and a portion is missing. The sample has about 260,000 clones; around nine tenths are singletons. This TCR came from a person aged 18-65 years who received the Ad26.COV2.S COVID-19 vaccine or a placebo. Sequences were derived from peripheral blood, sampled in a trial of Ad26.COV2.S vaccine versus placebo. The chain joins TRBV11-2 to TRBJ1-6, with D unclear. The chain's CDR3 is CASSLGTYNSPLHF. In DNA, the CDR3 is TGTGCCAGCAGCCTGGGGACCTATAATTCACCCCTCCACTTT.